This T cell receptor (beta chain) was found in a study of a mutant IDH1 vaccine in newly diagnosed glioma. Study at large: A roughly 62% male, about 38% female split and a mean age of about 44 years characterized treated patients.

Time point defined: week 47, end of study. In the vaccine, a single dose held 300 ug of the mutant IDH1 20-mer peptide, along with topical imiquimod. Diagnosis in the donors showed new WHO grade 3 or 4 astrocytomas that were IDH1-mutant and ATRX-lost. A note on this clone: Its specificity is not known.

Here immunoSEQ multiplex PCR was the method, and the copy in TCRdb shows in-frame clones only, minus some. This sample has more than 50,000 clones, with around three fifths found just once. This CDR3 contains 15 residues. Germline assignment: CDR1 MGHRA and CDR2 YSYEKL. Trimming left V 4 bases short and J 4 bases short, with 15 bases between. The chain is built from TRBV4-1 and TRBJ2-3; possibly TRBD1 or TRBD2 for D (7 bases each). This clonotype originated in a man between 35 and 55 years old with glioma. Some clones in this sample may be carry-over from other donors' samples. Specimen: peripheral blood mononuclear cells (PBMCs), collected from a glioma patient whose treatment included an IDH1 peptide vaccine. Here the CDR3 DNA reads TGCGCCAGCAGCCTCAGGGGGGGCTCAGCAGATACGCAGTATTTT. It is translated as CASSLRGGSADTQYF.